This T cell receptor (beta chain) was found in a study of identical twins. Whole-study findings and limits: Zero-insertion analyses might be partly confounded by invariant T cells like MAIT and iNKT. Memory repertoires lacked the insertion deficit that abundant cord blood beta clonotypes showed. In drawing conclusions, the study used cross-sectional statistical analysis and did not follow the same donors.

Among all donors, each was a healthy Caucasian. Losses at the gene ends were 5 bases for V and 1 base for J; bases not matched to a gene: 4. The CDR3 is 15 amino acids. Germline values: CDR1 MNHEY, CDR2 SMNVEV (reference sequence). This clonotype appeared many times. The target antigen is unknown. TCRdb recomputed calls from the 5' RACE reads with MiXCR, one row per CDR3 protein. Among about 100,000 distinct CDR3 sequences listed, around 5.5% were seen once. Sequencing input: memory T cells sorted from blood. The chain combines TRBV27 with TRBJ1-4, with 7 bases matching TRBD1. The receptor was isolated from a woman between 50 and 59 years old in good health. CDR3 DNA: TGTGCCAGCAGTCTCTGGACAGGAACTAATGAAAAACTGTTTTTT. This translates into CASSLWTGTNEKLFF.